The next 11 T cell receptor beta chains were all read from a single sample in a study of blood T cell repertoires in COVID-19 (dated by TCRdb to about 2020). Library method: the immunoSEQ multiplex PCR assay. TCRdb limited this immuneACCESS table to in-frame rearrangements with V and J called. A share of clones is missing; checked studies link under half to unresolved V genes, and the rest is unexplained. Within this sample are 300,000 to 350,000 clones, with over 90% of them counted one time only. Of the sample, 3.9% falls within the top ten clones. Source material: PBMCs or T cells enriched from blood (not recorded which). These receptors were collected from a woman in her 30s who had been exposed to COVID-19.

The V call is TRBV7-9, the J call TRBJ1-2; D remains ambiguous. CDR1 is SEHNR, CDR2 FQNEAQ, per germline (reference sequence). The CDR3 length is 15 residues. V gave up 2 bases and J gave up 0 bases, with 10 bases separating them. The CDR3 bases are TGTGCCAGCAGCTTATCGCAGGCAGCTAACTATGGCTACACCTTC. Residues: CASSLSQAANYGYTF.

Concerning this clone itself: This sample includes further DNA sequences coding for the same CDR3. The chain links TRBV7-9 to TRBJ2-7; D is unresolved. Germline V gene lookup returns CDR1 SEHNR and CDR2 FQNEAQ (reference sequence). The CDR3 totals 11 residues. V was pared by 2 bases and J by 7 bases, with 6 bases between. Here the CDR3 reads CASSLSGEQYF. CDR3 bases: TGTGCCAGCAGCTTATCCGGGGAGCAGTACTTC.

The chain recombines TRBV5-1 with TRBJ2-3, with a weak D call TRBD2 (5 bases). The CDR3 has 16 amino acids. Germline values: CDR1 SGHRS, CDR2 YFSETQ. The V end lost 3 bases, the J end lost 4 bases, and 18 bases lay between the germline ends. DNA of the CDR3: TGCGCCAGCAGCTCGAACGCTCGGGGATGGGCAGATACGCAGTATTTT. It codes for CASSSNARGWADTQYF.

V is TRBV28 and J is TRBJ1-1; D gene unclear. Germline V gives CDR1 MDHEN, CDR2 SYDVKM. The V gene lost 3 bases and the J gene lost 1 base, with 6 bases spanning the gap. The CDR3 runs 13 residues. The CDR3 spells CASSFEANTEAFF. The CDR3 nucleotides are TGTGCCAGCAGTTTTGAAGCGAACACTGAAGCTTTCTTT.

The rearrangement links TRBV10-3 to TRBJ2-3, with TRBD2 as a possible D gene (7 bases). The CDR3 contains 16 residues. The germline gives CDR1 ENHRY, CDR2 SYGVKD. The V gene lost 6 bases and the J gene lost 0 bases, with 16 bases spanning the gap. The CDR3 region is CAIRGGRGLSTDTQYF. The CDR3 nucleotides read TGTGCCATCAGAGGAGGGCGGGGGCTAAGCACAGATACGCAGTATTTT.

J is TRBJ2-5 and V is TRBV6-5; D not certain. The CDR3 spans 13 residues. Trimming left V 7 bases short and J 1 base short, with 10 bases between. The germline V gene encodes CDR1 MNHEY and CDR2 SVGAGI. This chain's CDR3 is CASKRAPQETQYF. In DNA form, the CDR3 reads TGTGCCAGCAAGCGAGCACCCCAAGAGACCCAGTACTTC.

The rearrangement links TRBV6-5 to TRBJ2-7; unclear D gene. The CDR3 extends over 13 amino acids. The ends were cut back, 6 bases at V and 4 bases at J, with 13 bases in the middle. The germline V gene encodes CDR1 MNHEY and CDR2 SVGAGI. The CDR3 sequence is CASSLRVGYEQYF. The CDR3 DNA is TGTGCCAGCAGCCTCCGGGTAGGATACGAGCAGTACTTC.

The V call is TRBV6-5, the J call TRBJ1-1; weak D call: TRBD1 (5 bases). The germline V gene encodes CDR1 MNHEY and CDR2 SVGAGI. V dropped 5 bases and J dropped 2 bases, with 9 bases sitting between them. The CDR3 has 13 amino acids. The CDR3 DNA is TGTGCCAGCAGTCGGGGGGGAAACACTGAAGCTTTCTTT. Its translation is CASSRGGNTEAFF.

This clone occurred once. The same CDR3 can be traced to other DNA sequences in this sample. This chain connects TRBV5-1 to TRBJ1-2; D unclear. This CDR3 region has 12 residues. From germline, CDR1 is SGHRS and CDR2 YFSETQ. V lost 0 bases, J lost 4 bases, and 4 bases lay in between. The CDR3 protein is CASSLGAYGYTF. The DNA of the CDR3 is TGCGCCAGCAGCTTGGGAGCCTATGGCTACACCTTC.

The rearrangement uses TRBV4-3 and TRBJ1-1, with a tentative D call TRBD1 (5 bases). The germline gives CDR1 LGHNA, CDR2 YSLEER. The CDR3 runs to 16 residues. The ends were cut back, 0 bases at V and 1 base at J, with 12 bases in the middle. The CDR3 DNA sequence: TGCGCCAGCAGCCAAGATCGGAAGGGGCCGAACACTGAAGCTTTCTTT. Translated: CASSQDRKGPNTEAFF.

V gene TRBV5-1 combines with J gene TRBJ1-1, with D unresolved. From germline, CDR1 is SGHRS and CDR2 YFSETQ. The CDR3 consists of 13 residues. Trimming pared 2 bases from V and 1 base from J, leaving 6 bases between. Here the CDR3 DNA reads TGCGCCAGCAGCTTCCGACAGAACACTGAAGCTTTCTTT. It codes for CASSFRQNTEAFF. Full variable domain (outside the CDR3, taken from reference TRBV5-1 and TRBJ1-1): KAGVTQTPRYLIKTRGQQVTLSCSPISGHRSVSWYQQTPGQGLQFLFEYFSETQRNKGNFPGRFSGRQFSNSRSEMNVSTLELGDSALYLCASSFRQNTEAFFGQGTRLTVV.